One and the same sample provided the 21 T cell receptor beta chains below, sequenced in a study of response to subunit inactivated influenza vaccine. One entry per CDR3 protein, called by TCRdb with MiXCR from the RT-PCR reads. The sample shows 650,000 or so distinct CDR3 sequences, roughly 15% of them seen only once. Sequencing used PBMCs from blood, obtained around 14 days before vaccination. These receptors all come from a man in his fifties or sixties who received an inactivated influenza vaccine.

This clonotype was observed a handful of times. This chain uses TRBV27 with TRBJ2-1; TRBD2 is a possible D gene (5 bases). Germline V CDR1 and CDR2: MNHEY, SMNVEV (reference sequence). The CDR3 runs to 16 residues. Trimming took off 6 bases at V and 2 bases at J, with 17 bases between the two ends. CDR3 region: CASSLGPTGTYNEQFF. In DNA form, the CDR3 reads TGTGCCAGCAGCCTCGGACCCACCGGGACCTACAATGAGCAGTTCTTC.

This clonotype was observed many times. The CDR3 nucleotides read TGCAGTGCGGCAGGACTAGCGGGAGTGCAGTACTTC. This sequence encodes CSAAGLAGVQYF. The chain is built from TRBV20-1 and TRBJ2-7, with 13 positions matching TRBD2. Trimming removed 6 bases from V and 9 bases from J; junction bases left unmatched: 5. This CDR3 contains 12 residues. Germline CDR1 reads DFQATT; CDR2 reads SNEGSKA (reference sequence).

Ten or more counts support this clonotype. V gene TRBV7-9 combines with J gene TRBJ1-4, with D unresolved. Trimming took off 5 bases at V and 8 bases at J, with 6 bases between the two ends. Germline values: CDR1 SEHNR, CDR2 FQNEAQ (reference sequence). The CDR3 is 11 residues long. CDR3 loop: CASSPREKLFF. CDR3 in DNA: TGTGCCAGCAGCCCCAGGGAAAAACTGTTTTTT.

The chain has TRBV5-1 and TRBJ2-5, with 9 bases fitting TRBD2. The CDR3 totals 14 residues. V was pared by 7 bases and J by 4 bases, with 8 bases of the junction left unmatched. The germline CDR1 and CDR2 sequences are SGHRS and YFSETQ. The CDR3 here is CASRLAGGAETQYF. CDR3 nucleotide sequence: TGCGCCAGCCGACTCGCGGGAGGGGCAGAGACCCAGTACTTC.

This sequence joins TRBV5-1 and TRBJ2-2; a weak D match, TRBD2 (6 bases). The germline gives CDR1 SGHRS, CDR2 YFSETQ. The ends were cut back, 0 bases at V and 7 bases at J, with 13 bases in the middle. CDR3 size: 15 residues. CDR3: CASSLATGSGGELFF. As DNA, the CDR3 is TGCGCCAGCAGCTTGGCGACCGGGAGCGGCGGGGAGCTGTTTTTT.

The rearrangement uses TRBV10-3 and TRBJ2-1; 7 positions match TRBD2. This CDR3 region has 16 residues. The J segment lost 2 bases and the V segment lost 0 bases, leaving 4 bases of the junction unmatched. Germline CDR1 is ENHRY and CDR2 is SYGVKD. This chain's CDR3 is CAISESGGGPYNEQFF. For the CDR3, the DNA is TGTGCCATCAGTGAGTCCGGGGGAGGGCCCTACAATGAGCAGTTCTTC.

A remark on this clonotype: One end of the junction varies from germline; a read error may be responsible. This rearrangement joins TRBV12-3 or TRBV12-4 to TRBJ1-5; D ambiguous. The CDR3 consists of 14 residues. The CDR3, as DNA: TGTGCCAGCAGTTTAGCCGCGTACAATCACCCCCAGCATTTT. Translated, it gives CASSLAAYNHPQHF.

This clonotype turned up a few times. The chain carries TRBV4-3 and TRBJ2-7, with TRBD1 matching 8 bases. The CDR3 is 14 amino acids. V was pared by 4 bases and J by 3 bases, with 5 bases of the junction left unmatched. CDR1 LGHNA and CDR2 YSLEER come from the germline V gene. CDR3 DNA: TGCGCCAGCAGCCGGTGGACAGGGAACTACGAGCAGTACTTC. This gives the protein CASSRWTGNYEQYF.

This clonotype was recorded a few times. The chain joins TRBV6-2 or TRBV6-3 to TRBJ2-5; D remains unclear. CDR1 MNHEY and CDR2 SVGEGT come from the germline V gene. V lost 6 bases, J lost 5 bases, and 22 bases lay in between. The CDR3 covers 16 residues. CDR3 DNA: TGTGCCAGCAGCTTCACCTACTCCGGGCCCGGGGAGACCCAGTACTTC. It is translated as CASSFTYSGPGETQYF.

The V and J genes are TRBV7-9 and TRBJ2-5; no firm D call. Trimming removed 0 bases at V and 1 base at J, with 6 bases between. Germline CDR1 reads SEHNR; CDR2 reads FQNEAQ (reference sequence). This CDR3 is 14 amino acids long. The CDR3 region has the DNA TGTGCCAGCAGCTTAGCGAGGCGCCAAGAGACCCAGTACTTC. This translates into CASSLARRQETQYF.

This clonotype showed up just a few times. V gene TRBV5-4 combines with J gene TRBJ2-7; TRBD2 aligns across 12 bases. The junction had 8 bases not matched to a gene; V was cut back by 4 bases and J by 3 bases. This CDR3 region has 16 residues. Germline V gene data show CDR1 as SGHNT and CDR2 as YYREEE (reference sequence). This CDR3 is CASSGGLLAGGYEQYF. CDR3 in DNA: TGTGCCAGCAGCGGAGGACTACTAGCGGGGGGCTACGAGCAGTACTTC.

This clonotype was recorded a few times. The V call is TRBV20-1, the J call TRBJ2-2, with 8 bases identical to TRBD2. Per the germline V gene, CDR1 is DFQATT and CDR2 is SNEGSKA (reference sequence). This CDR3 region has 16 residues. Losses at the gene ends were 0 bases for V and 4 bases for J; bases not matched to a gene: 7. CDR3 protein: CSARDSGLGTTGELFF. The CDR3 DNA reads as TGCAGTGCTAGAGATTCGGGACTAGGGACCACCGGGGAGCTGTTTTTT.

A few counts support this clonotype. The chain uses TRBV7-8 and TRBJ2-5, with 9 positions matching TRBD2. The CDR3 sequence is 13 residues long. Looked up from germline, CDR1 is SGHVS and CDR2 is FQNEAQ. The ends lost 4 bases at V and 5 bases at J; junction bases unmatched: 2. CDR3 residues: CASSYGLAETQYF. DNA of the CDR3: TGTGCCAGCAGCTACGGACTAGCGGAGACCCAGTACTTC.

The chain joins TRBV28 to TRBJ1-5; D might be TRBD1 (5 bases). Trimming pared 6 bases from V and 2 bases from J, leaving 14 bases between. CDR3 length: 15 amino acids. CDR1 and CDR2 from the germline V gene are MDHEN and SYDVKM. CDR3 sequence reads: CASSGAAGGNQPQHF. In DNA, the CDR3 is TGTGCCAGCAGCGGGGCAGCTGGAGGCAATCAGCCCCAGCATTTT.

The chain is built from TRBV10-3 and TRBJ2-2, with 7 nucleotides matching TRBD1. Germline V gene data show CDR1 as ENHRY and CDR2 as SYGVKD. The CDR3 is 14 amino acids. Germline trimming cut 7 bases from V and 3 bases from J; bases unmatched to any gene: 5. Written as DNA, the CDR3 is TGTGCCATCACTTCCGGGACAGACACCGGGGAGCTGTTTTTT. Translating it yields CAITSGTDTGELFF.

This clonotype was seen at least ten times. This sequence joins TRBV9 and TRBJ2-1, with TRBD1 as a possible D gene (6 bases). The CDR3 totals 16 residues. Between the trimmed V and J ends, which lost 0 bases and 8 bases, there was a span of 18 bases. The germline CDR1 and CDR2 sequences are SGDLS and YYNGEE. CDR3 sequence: CASSVGWGTGKDEQFF. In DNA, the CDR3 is TGTGCCAGCAGCGTAGGGTGGGGAACAGGGAAGGATGAGCAGTTCTTC.

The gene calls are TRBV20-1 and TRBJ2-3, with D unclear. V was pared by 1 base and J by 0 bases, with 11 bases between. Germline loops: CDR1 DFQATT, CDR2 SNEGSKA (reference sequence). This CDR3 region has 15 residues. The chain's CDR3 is CSARGSLDSTDTQYF. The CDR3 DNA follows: TGCAGTGCTAGAGGTAGCCTAGATAGCACAGATACGCAGTATTTT.

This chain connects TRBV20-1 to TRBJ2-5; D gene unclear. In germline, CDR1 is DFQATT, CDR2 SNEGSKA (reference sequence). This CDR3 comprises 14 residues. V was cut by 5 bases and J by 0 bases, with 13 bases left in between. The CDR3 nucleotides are TGCAGTGCTGACAACTACAATAACCAAGAGACCCAGTACTTC. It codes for CSADNYNNQETQYF.

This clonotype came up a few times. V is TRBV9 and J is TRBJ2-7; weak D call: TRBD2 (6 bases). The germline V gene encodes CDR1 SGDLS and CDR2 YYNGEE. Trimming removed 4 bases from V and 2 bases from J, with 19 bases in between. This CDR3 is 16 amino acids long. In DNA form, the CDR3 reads TGTGCCAGCAGCCCAGGGTGGGGTGGCGGGGCCTACGAGCAGTACTTC. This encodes CASSPGWGGGAYEQYF.

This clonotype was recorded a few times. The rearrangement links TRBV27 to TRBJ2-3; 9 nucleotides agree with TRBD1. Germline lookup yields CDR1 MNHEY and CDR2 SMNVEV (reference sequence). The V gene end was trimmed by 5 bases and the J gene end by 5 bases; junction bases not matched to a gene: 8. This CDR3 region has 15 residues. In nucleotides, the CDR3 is TGTGCCAGCAGTAGGACAGGGGTTCAGGGAGATACGCAGTATTTT. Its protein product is CASSRTGVQGDTQYF.

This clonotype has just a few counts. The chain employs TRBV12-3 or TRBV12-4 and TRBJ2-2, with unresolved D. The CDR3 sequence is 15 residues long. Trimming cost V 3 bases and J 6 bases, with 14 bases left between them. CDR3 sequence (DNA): TGTGCCAGCAGTTTCAAAATAAATGGACCCGGGGAGCTGTTTTTT. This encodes CASSFKINGPGELFF.